What follows are 32 T cell receptor beta chains derived from one specimen sequenced in a study of T cells in localized non-small cell lung cancer. Only in-frame clones appear in the TCRdb table, and some are missing; sequencing was by immunoSEQ multiplex PCR. The sample has about 24,000 clones, about nine tenths seen once. Material: peripheral blood, obtained before any cancer treatment. The receptors here all came from a man between 40 and 69 years old with stage I squamous cell lung carcinoma.

The chain uses TRBV5-4 and TRBJ1-2; TRBD1 matches 8 bases. The V segment lost 3 bases and the J segment 6 bases; nucleotides outside the gene matches: 7. This CDR3 region has 14 residues. Germline V gene lookup returns CDR1 SGHNT and CDR2 YYREEE (reference sequence). DNA of the CDR3: TGTGCCAGCAGCTCGGGACAGGTGATCGATGGCTACACCTTC. Its protein product is CASSSGQVIDGYTF.

The rearrangement uses TRBV6-6 and TRBJ2-7; 8 bases are a match to TRBD1. Germline V gene lookup returns CDR1 MNHNY and CDR2 SVGAGI (reference sequence). With 6 bases clipped from V and 6 bases from J, the junction kept 4 bases outside the gene matches. CDR3 length equals 12 residues. CDR3 residues: CASRRTGSEQYF. CDR3 DNA sequence: TGTGCCAGCAGGCGGACAGGGAGCGAGCAGTACTTC.

This sequence joins TRBV19 and TRBJ2-1, with TRBD1 identical over 10 bases. The CDR3 contains 16 residues. The V gene end was trimmed by 5 bases and the J gene end by 7 bases; junction bases not matched to a gene: 11. The germline CDR1 and CDR2 sequences are LNHDA and SQIVND (reference sequence). CDR3 DNA sequence: TGTGCCAGTAGTGGCCCCGGGACAGGGGTGAGGAATGAGCAGTTCTTC. As protein: CASSGPGTGVRNEQFF.

This chain links TRBV6-5 with TRBJ1-4, with D perhaps TRBD1 (6 bases). V was trimmed by 6 bases and J by 5 bases, leaving 13 bases between them. In germline, CDR1 is MNHEY, CDR2 SVGAGI. The CDR3 is made up of 14 amino acids. The CDR3 loop is CASSGGQENEKLFF. The CDR3 DNA reads as TGTGCCAGCAGCGGGGGGCAAGAGAATGAAAAACTGTTTTTT.

The chain couples TRBV5-6 to TRBJ1-6, with 8 bases fitting TRBD1. Germline V gives CDR1 SGHDT, CDR2 YYEEEE. The CDR3 covers 13 residues. Germline trimming cut 4 bases from V and 8 bases from J; bases unmatched to any gene: 2. The CDR3 region has the DNA TGTGCCAGCAGCGGACAGGGATATTCACCCCTCCACTTT. Translating gives CASSGQGYSPLHF.

This clone was counted once. The chain has TRBV5-1 and TRBJ1-3; D ambiguous. Per the germline V gene, CDR1 is SGHRS and CDR2 is YFSETQ. V was trimmed by 2 bases and J by 0 bases, leaving 6 bases between them. This CDR3 has 14 amino acids. This CDR3 reads CASSFAASGNTIYF. CDR3 DNA sequence: TGCGCCAGCAGCTTCGCAGCCTCTGGAAACACCATATATTTT.

This chain joins TRBV9 and TRBJ2-5; D is possibly TRBD2 (6 bases). The end of the DNA aligns better with TRBJ2-7, so the J call may be wrong. This CDR3 has 14 residues. Germline CDR1 and CDR2: SGDLS and YYNGEE. CDR3 in DNA: TGTGCCAGCAGCTCCCTAGCGATAACCTACGAGCAGTACTTC. This translates into CASSSLAITYEQYF.

The CDR3 DNA is TGTGCCAGTAGTATCGGGACAGGGATTACCTACGAGCAGTACTTC. Protein sequence: CASSIGTGITYEQYF. The V gene is TRBV19, the J gene TRBJ2-7, with TRBD1 matching 9 bases. Trimming took 3 bases from V and 2 from J; bases not matched to a gene: 5. The CDR3 covers 15 residues. The germline CDR1 and CDR2 sequences are LNHDA and SQIVND (reference sequence).

The chain recombines TRBV6-1 with TRBJ1-4; 7 nucleotides align to TRBD1. CDR3 length: 15 residues. V was clipped by 7 bases and J by 8 bases; unmatched bases: 13. Germline loops: CDR1 MNHNS, CDR2 SASEGT. The CDR3 bases are TGTGCCAGCACCGCGGACAGGTCGGTGGAGGAAAAACTGTTTTTT. Translating gives CASTADRSVEEKLFF.

The rearrangement uses TRBV19 and TRBJ1-2; D not resolved. Trimming left V 5 bases short and J 5 bases short, with 12 bases between. CDR3 length: 13 amino acids. Germline V lookup: CDR1 LNHDA, CDR2 SQIVND (reference sequence). CDR3 residues: CASSLAVGYGYTF. The CDR3 nucleotides are TGTGCCAGTAGTCTCGCCGTCGGATATGGCTACACCTTC.

The chain has TRBV9 and TRBJ1-2, with D hard to call. The CDR3 length is 12 residues. The V end was cut by 4 bases, the J end by 4 bases, with 8 bases between. The germline CDR1 and CDR2 sequences are SGDLS and YYNGEE. CDR3 residues: CASSQETYGYTF. The CDR3 DNA follows: TGTGCCAGCAGCCAAGAAACCTATGGCTACACCTTC.

The chain carries TRBV7-9 and TRBJ1-3; 7 bases match TRBD1. The CDR3 totals 15 residues. With 6 bases clipped from V and 0 bases from J, the junction kept 5 bases outside the gene matches. CDR1 SEHNR and CDR2 FQNEAQ come from the germline V gene (reference sequence). CDR3 protein: CASSYTGASGNTIYF. Written as DNA, the CDR3 is TGTGCCAGCAGTTATACAGGGGCCTCTGGAAACACCATATATTTT. The full variable domain, completed using reference TRBV7-9 and TRBJ1-3, is DTGVSQNPRHKITKRGQNVTFRCDPISEHNRLYWYRQTLGQGPEFLTYFQNEAQLEKSRLLSDRFSAERPKGSFSTLEIQRTEQGDSAMYLCASSYTGASGNTIYFGEGSWLTVV.

The chain links TRBV2 to TRBJ2-1; tentative D call: TRBD2 (5 bases). There are 12 residues in the CDR3. CDR1 and CDR2 from the germline V gene are SNHLY and FYNNEI. Trimming left V 11 bases short and J 2 bases short, with 10 bases between. CDR3: CASTGAYNEQFF. CDR3 DNA: TGTGCCTCCACCGGGGCCTACAATGAGCAGTTCTTC.

V usage is TRBV5-5 and J usage is TRBJ2-7, with a tentative D call TRBD1 (5 bases). Germline V lookup: CDR1 SGHKS, CDR2 YYEKEE (reference sequence). V dropped 0 bases and J dropped 6 bases, with 13 bases sitting between them. The CDR3 is 14 residues long. CDR3 DNA: TGTGCCAGCAGCTTGGATGAAGGGCAGGGCGAGCAGTACTTC. This gives the protein CASSLDEGQGEQYF.

The chain uses TRBV30 and TRBJ1-5; D is unresolved. The CDR3 consists of 16 residues. Trimming took off 3 bases at V and 2 bases at J, with 17 bases between the two ends. Germline loops: CDR1 GTSNPN, CDR2 SVGIG (reference sequence). CDR3 amino acids: CAWSGYGWEGNQPQHF. For the CDR3, the DNA is TGTGCCTGGAGCGGGTACGGTTGGGAGGGCAATCAGCCCCAGCATTTT.

The genes are TRBV6-5 and TRBJ2-1, with D hard to call. The CDR3 covers 15 residues. The germline gives CDR1 MNHEY, CDR2 SVGAGI. Trimming took off 6 bases at V and 0 bases at J, with 12 bases between the two ends. CDR3 protein: CASRPGRRSYNEQFF. The CDR3 bases are TGTGCCAGCAGACCCGGGCGGCGCTCCTACAATGAGCAGTTCTTC.

V gene TRBV6-1 combines with J gene TRBJ1-1; D is unclear. V lost 6 bases and J 0 bases, leaving 8 bases between the germline ends. Per germline, CDR1 MNHNS and CDR2 SASEGT. This CDR3 contains 13 residues. The CDR3 sequence: CASRALMNTEAFF. CDR3 nucleotide sequence: TGTGCCAGCAGGGCATTGATGAACACTGAAGCTTTCTTT.

In DNA form, the CDR3 reads TGTGCCACCAGCAGAGATCAGGGGGGCAATCAGCCCCAGCATTTT. Protein product: CATSRDQGGNQPQHF. This chain joins TRBV15 and TRBJ1-5; 7 bases fit TRBD1. The CDR3 runs to 15 residues. The V gene end was trimmed by 0 bases and the J gene end by 2 bases; junction bases not matched to a gene: 1. The germline gives CDR1 LNHNV, CDR2 YYDKDF (reference sequence).

This chain's CDR3 is CASSPPRGDTQYF. In DNA form, the CDR3 reads TGTGCCAGCAGCCCCCCGAGGGGCGATACGCAGTATTTT. This chain uses TRBV7-3 with TRBJ2-3; D is perhaps TRBD1 or TRBD2 (5 bases each). V was shortened by 5 bases and J by 6 bases, with 12 bases between the two germline ends. Germline CDR1 reads SGHTA; CDR2 reads FQGTGA. This CDR3 spans 13 amino acids.

Only one count was recorded for this clone. The chain is built from TRBV2 and TRBJ2-3; D tentatively fits TRBD1 or TRBD2 (6 bases each). Trimming shortened V by 1 base and J by 5 bases, and 10 bases separated the two germline ends. CDR1 and CDR2 from the germline V gene are SNHLY and FYNNEI. This CDR3 has 14 amino acids. In nucleotides, the CDR3 is TGTGCCAGCAGTGAAGTTGGGGGGCTAGATACGCAGTATTTT. It encodes CASSEVGGLDTQYF.

The V gene is TRBV13, the J gene TRBJ2-1, with TRBD1 matching 9 bases. CDR1 is PRHDT and CDR2 is FYEKMQ in the germline V gene (reference sequence). This CDR3 has 18 amino acids. With 6 bases clipped from V and 6 bases from J, the junction kept 18 bases outside the gene matches. CDR3 in amino acids: CASRQTGTGIFGGNEQFF. CDR3 sequence (DNA): TGTGCCAGCAGACAAACCGGGACAGGGATCTTTGGGGGCAATGAGCAGTTCTTC.

The chain employs TRBV5-1 and TRBJ1-3; 8 bases line up with TRBD1. The CDR3 runs to 18 residues. The junction had 13 bases not matched to a gene; V was cut back by 1 base and J by 4 bases. Germline V gene data show CDR1 as SGHRS and CDR2 as YFSETQ. In DNA form, the CDR3 reads TGCGCCAGCAGCTTGTTTGTGACAGGGGCTCGGGGAGGAAACACCATATATTTT. The encoded protein is CASSLFVTGARGGNTIYF.

The chain carries TRBV6-5 and TRBJ1-2, with a possible D match to TRBD1 (5 bases). The CDR3 is 13 residues long. From germline, CDR1 is MNHEY and CDR2 SVGAGI. Trimming shortened V by 2 bases and J by 8 bases, and 12 bases separated the two germline ends. CDR3 residues: CASSYGSGPGYTF. The DNA for the CDR3 is TGTGCCAGCAGTTACGGGTCAGGGCCCGGCTACACCTTC.

The chain employs TRBV6-1 and TRBJ1-1; 7 nucleotides line up with TRBD1. J gave up 2 bases and V 5 bases, and 8 bases lay outside the gene matches. The V gene's germline CDR1 is MNHNS and CDR2 SASEGT. CDR3 length: 15 residues. CDR3 in amino acids: CASSRGQMSNTEAFF. The CDR3 DNA follows: TGTGCCAGCAGTCGGGGACAGATGAGCAACACTGAAGCTTTCTTT.

The chain's CDR3 is CASSWTSGGGYNEQFF. CDR3 sequence (DNA): TGTGCCAGCAGTTGGACTAGCGGGGGGGGTTACAATGAGCAGTTCTTC. The genes are TRBV7-2 and TRBJ2-1; 15 bases line up with TRBD2. The V and J ends lost 6 bases and 4 bases, in that order; junction bases with no gene match: 4. The CDR3 length is 16 residues. Looked up from germline, CDR1 is SGHTA and CDR2 is FQGNSA.

This clone came up once. In nucleotides, the CDR3 is TGTGCCAGCAGTCCCACCCCAAGGCGAGAGACCCAGTACTTC. It encodes CASSPTPRRETQYF. The J gene is TRBJ2-5, the V gene TRBV28, with D hard to call. Germline CDR1 reads MDHEN; CDR2 reads SYDVKM. This CDR3 is 14 amino acids long. Trimming pared 5 bases from V and 4 bases from J, leaving 14 bases between. The complete variable domain, with remaining parts taken from reference TRBV28 and TRBJ2-5, reads DVKVTQSSRYLVKRTGEKVFLECVQDMDHENMFWYRQDPGLGLRLIYFSYDVKMKEKGDIPEGYSVSREKKERFSLILESASTNQTSMYLCASSPTPRRETQYFGPGTRLLVL.

CDR3 loop: CASSPGGHGHEQYF. Written as DNA, the CDR3 is TGCGCCAGCAGCCCGGGGGGACATGGCCACGAGCAGTACTTC. The chain carries TRBV5-1 and TRBJ2-7, with TRBD2 as a possible D gene (7 bases). Germline lookup yields CDR1 SGHRS and CDR2 YFSETQ. The V gene lost 4 bases and the J gene lost 5 bases, with 16 bases spanning the gap. This CDR3 spans 14 amino acids.

This clone was seen once. The chain links TRBV5-6 to TRBJ2-3; TRBD1 agrees at 9 bases. The length of the CDR3 is 11 residues. CDR1 is SGHDT and CDR2 is YYEEEE in the germline V gene. Trimming removed 7 bases from V and 11 bases from J; junction bases left unmatched: 5. The CDR3 is CASSQDRGQYF. CDR3 nucleotides: TGTGCCAGCTCCCAGGACAGGGGGCAGTATTTT.

CDR3 nucleotides: TGCGCCAGCAGCCAAGTGGGAGACGGGCACAGACTGTTTTTT. Amino acids: CASSQVGDGHRLFF. The rearrangement joins TRBV4-1 to TRBJ1-4; D is unresolved. The CDR3 loop spans 14 amino acids. V was cut by 1 base and J by 13 bases, with 16 bases left in between. Germline V gives CDR1 MGHRA, CDR2 YSYEKL.

The chain carries TRBV7-6 and TRBJ1-1, with unresolved D. Trimming took 2 bases from V and 2 from J, leaving 6 bases between them. Germline-derived CDR1 and CDR2 are SGHVS and FNYEAQ. The CDR3 contains 13 residues. The CDR3 here is CASSLLDNTEAFF. CDR3 DNA: TGTGCCAGCAGCTTACTGGATAACACTGAAGCTTTCTTT.

The chain carries TRBV7-9 and TRBJ1-3; D unclear. The V end lost 5 bases, the J end lost 0 bases, and 23 bases lay between the germline ends. Looked up from germline, CDR1 is SEHNR and CDR2 is FQNEAQ (reference sequence). This CDR3 is 19 amino acids long. CDR3 loop: CASSPPYKTAPSSGNTIYF. CDR3 nucleotide sequence: TGTGCCAGCAGCCCTCCCTACAAGACCGCACCAAGCTCTGGAAACACCATATATTTT.

This clone appeared a single time. The chain combines TRBV2 with TRBJ2-2, with 11 bases lining up with TRBD2. V gave up 8 bases and J gave up 1 base; unmatched junction bases: 12. CDR3 length equals 18 residues. The germline V gene encodes CDR1 SNHLY and CDR2 FYNNEI. In nucleotides, the CDR3 is TGTGCCAGCGGAGTACTAGCGGGGGCGCCCATGAACACCGGGGAGCTGTTTTTT. It encodes CASGVLAGAPMNTGELFF.